This T cell receptor beta chain stems from a study of blood T cell repertoires in COVID-19. The overall study: The United States, Italy and Spain supplied acute and convalescent COVID-19 samples. T cells, B-cell-depleted T cells, or PBMCs provided the cDNA or gDNA that served as material.

In the original processing: Counts of nucleated cells, estimated from reference gene primer amplification, were obtained. Clones were sequenced by immunoSEQ multiplex PCR, and TCRdb holds only the in-frame ones, with some missing. Clone size and V and J calls were adopted from that table, with D and trimming inferred from the DNA. The data show about 200,000 clones, over 75% seen once. The source of this sequence is a man aged 50 to 59 with acute or convalescent COVID-19. Material for sequencing was peripheral blood.

CDR3 sequence (DNA): TGTGCCGTCCCCGGGACAGGGGGTCAGCCCCAGCATTTT. This translates into CAVPGTGGQPQHF. The rearrangement uses TRBV9 and TRBJ1-5; 11 nucleotides match TRBD1. The ends lost 10 bases at V and 6 bases at J; junction bases unmatched: 6. CDR1 SGDLS and CDR2 YYNGEE come from the germline V gene. The length of the CDR3 is 13 residues.